These 25 T cell receptor beta chains were all obtained from the same sample, sequenced in a study of T cell responses to AZD1222 COVID-19 vaccine. The table came from immunoSEQ multiplex PCR; TCRdb's copy has only in-frame clones and leaves some out. The sample carries tens of thousands of clones, about 85% recorded once. Sequenced material: peripheral blood, taken on day 0 of AZD1222 vaccination. The receptors shown here come from an adult in good health.

About this clone itself: The junction shows a germline mismatch at one end, possibly a read error. The chain carries TRBV27 and TRBJ2-2, with D perhaps TRBD2 (6 bases). The CDR3 totals 14 residues. Germline V gives CDR1 MNHEY, CDR2 SMNVEV (reference sequence). This CDR3 reads CASSLRESAAERVF. The CDR3 DNA sequence: TGTGCCAGCAGTCTTCGGGAGTCGGCGGCAGAACGGGTTTTT.

The chain carries TRBV9 and TRBJ1-3; TRBD1 is a possible D gene (6 bases). Trimming pared 4 bases from V and 0 bases from J, leaving 26 bases between. Germline V gene data show CDR1 as SGDLS and CDR2 as YYNGEE. This CDR3 region has 20 residues. The chain's CDR3 is CASSLGWASPRGGSGNTIYF. CDR3 coding DNA: TGTGCCAGCAGCCTAGGTTGGGCCTCTCCCCGAGGGGGCTCTGGAAACACCATATATTTT.

The rearrangement links TRBV7-2 to TRBJ1-5; 10 bases are shared with TRBD1. CDR1 is SGHTA, CDR2 FQGNSA, per germline. This CDR3 has 15 residues. V dropped 6 bases and J dropped 4; count of bases not matched to a gene: 6. This CDR3 is CASRSGQGMNQPQHF. In DNA form, the CDR3 reads TGTGCCAGCAGATCGGGACAGGGGATGAATCAGCCCCAGCATTTT.

Only one count was recorded for this clone. V and J are TRBV5-4 and TRBJ2-6; D might be TRBD1 or TRBD2, each matching 5 bases. The ends were cut back, 4 bases at V and 4 bases at J, with 9 bases in the middle. Looked up from germline, CDR1 is SGHNT and CDR2 is YYREEE (reference sequence). The CDR3 contains 14 residues. In DNA, the CDR3 is TGTGCCAGCAGCCGATGGGGGGGGGCCAACGTCCTGACTTTC. As protein: CASSRWGGANVLTF.

The chain uses TRBV23-1 and TRBJ1-4; D gene unclear. TRBV23-1 is classed as an ORF, of uncertain function. The CDR3 extends over 15 amino acids. Trimming removed 3 bases from V and 0 bases from J, with 8 bases in between. The CDR3 nucleotides read TGCGCCAGCAGTCACGACACTGCAACTAATGAAAAACTGTTTTTT. The encoded protein is CASSHDTATNEKLFF.

The chain employs TRBV7-8 and TRBJ1-2; possible D gene TRBD1, 5 bases. Germline lookup yields CDR1 SGHVS and CDR2 FQNEAQ. Trimming removed 1 base from V and 1 base from J, with 10 bases in between. The CDR3 is made up of 15 amino acids. CDR3 sequence: CASSLVTDINYGYTF. The CDR3 nucleotides are TGTGCCAGCAGCTTAGTGACAGACATTAACTATGGCTACACCTTC.

The V call is TRBV5-1, the J call TRBJ1-3; 8 nucleotides match TRBD1. Unmatched junction bases numbered 3, after V lost 0 bases and J lost 1 base. CDR3 size: 16 residues. Germline CDR1 SGHRS, CDR2 YFSETQ. In nucleotides, the CDR3 is TGCGCCAGCAGCTTGGAACGGACAGGGTCTGGAAACACCATATATTTT. It encodes CASSLERTGSGNTIYF.

The V call is TRBV24-1, the J call TRBJ2-7; D unresolved. Germline CDR1 KGHDR, CDR2 SFDVKD. The CDR3 covers 13 residues. Trimming removed 9 bases at V and 7 bases at J, with 18 bases between. The CDR3 reads CATPAAPLGEQYF. The CDR3 DNA is TGTGCCACCCCCGCTGCGCCGTTAGGGGAGCAGTACTTC.

The rearrangement joins TRBV9 to TRBJ1-2, with 10 positions matching TRBD1. The CDR3 is 18 residues long. The germline gives CDR1 SGDLS, CDR2 YYNGEE. The J segment lost 5 bases and the V segment lost 5 bases, leaving 18 bases of the junction unmatched. CDR3: CASSPTGTGAVGLYGYTF. CDR3 nucleotide sequence: TGTGCCAGCAGTCCTACCGGGACAGGGGCTGTAGGGCTTTATGGCTACACCTTC.

The V gene is TRBV27, the J gene TRBJ1-5; 9 bases are shared with TRBD1. The CDR3 is made up of 17 amino acids. Germline CDR1 MNHEY, CDR2 SMNVEV (reference sequence). Trimming cost V 6 bases and J 1 base; bases outside gene matches: 10. CDR3 nucleotide sequence: TGTGCCAGCAGGTCACAGGGGGCGATGAGAAGCAATCAGCCCCAGCATTTT. It specifies CASRSQGAMRSNQPQHF.

This clone showed up just once. The chain joins TRBV5-6 to TRBJ2-1, with 7 nucleotides matching TRBD2. Germline loops: CDR1 SGHDT, CDR2 YYEEEE. The CDR3 is 14 amino acids. V gave up 2 bases and J gave up 3 bases; unmatched junction bases: 2. This chain's CDR3 is CASSLLAGYNEQFF. The DNA for the CDR3 is TGTGCCAGCAGCTTATTAGCGGGCTACAATGAGCAGTTCTTC.

This clone was seen just once. This chain connects TRBV5-5 to TRBJ1-2, with 12 bases matching TRBD1. The length of the CDR3 is 14 residues. Per germline, CDR1 SGHKS and CDR2 YYEKEE (reference sequence). J gave up 7 bases and V 9 bases, and 10 bases lay outside the gene matches. CDR3 residues: CAMHPGQGAGGYTF. The CDR3 region has the DNA TGTGCCATGCACCCGGGACAGGGGGCGGGTGGCTACACCTTC.

The chain uses TRBV28 and TRBJ2-7; 7 nucleotides align to TRBD2. The V gene end was trimmed by 5 bases and the J gene end by 6 bases; junction bases not matched to a gene: 10. CDR3 length: 14 amino acids. Germline V CDR1 and CDR2: MDHEN, SYDVKM. CDR3 region: CASSPGGILPEQYF. In DNA form, the CDR3 reads TGTGCCAGCAGTCCCGGGGGGATTTTACCCGAGCAGTACTTC.

This chain connects TRBV7-9 to TRBJ1-1; TRBD1 is a possible D gene (5 bases). With 3 bases removed from V and 6 bases from J, the gap between germline ends came to 17 bases. From germline, CDR1 is SEHNR and CDR2 FQNEAQ (reference sequence). This CDR3 is built from 15 residues. The CDR3 loop reads CASSFLLGQIPEAFF. DNA of the CDR3: TGTGCCAGCAGCTTCCTTCTGGGGCAGATCCCTGAAGCTTTCTTT.

The V and J genes are TRBV28 and TRBJ2-1; 7 bases align to TRBD2. The CDR3 length is 16 residues. Germline V gene data show CDR1 as MDHEN and CDR2 as SYDVKM. V dropped 5 bases and J dropped 2; count of bases not matched to a gene: 9. The CDR3 region is CASSPRLAPTYNEQFF. DNA of the CDR3: TGTGCCAGCAGTCCTCGACTAGCACCCACCTACAATGAGCAGTTCTTC.

The gene calls are TRBV12-1 and TRBJ2-7; the D call of TRBD1 is as the table states it, not checked on the DNA. TRBV12-1 is a pseudogene segment. The CDR3 covers 12 residues. The CDR3 sequence is CASSLTGHEQYF. Here the CDR3 DNA reads TGTGCCAGCAGCTTGACAGGGCACGAGCAGTACTTC.

The chain has TRBV28 and TRBJ1-4, with a tentative D call TRBD1 (5 bases). Germline CDR1 reads MDHEN; CDR2 reads SYDVKM. This CDR3 has 12 amino acids. V lost 7 bases and J 8 bases, leaving 11 bases between the germline ends. The CDR3 DNA reads as TGTGCCAGCAAGGGCTGGGGGGAAAAACTGTTTTTT. This gives the protein CASKGWGEKLFF.

V is TRBV19 and J is TRBJ1-6; D gene ambiguous. V dropped 0 bases and J dropped 9 bases, with 9 bases sitting between them. Germline CDR1 is LNHDA and CDR2 is SQIVND (reference sequence). The CDR3 is 14 amino acids. CDR3 sequence (DNA): TGTGCCAGTAGTATAGACTCACAGCTTTCACCCCTCCACTTT. It yields the protein CASSIDSQLSPLHF.

This chain joins TRBV2 and TRBJ2-5; maybe TRBD2 (6 bases). CDR1 and CDR2 from the germline V gene are SNHLY and FYNNEI. The V end lost 7 bases, the J end lost 3 bases, and 12 bases lay between the germline ends. This CDR3 has 13 amino acids. The CDR3 is CASTGRREETQYF. In DNA, the CDR3 is TGTGCCAGCACAGGAAGGAGGGAAGAGACCCAGTACTTC.

V and J are TRBV5-4 and TRBJ1-2, with 7 bases fitting TRBD1. Germline assignment: CDR1 SGHNT and CDR2 YYREEE (reference sequence). The length of the CDR3 is 15 residues. Unmatched junction bases numbered 9, after V lost 4 bases and J lost 3 bases. CDR3 residues: CASSRSVGTDYGYTF. In nucleotides, the CDR3 is TGTGCCAGCAGCCGGTCGGTCGGGACAGACTATGGCTACACCTTC. Looking up the rest from reference TRBV5-4 and TRBJ1-2 gives the full variable domain: ETGVTQSPTHLIKTRGQQVTLRCSSQSGHNTVSWYQQALGQGPQFIFQYYREEENGRGNFPPRFSGLQFPNYSSELNVNALELDDSALYLCASSRSVGTDYGYTFGSGTRLTVV.

V usage is TRBV27 and J usage is TRBJ2-1, with TRBD2 matching 13 bases. This CDR3 region has 17 residues. Germline-derived CDR1 and CDR2 are MNHEY and SMNVEV (reference sequence). V shed 6 bases and J 4 bases; nucleotides not matched to a gene: 9. CDR3 region: CASRPLAGGDIYNEQFF. The DNA for the CDR3 is TGTGCCAGCAGACCACTAGCGGGGGGGGATATATACAATGAGCAGTTCTTC.

The chain employs TRBV19 and TRBJ2-7, with D maybe TRBD1 (5 bases). Trimming removed 2 bases at V and 2 bases at J, with 10 bases between. From germline, CDR1 is LNHDA and CDR2 SQIVND (reference sequence). CDR3 length equals 14 residues. The CDR3 reads CASSISDRAYEQYF. The CDR3, as DNA: TGTGCCAGTAGTATAAGCGACAGAGCCTACGAGCAGTACTTC. Full variable domain (missing parts from reference TRBV19 and TRBJ2-7): DGGITQSPKYLFRKEGQNVTLSCEQNLNHDAMYWYRQDPGQGLRLIYYSQIVNDFQKGDIAEGYSVSREKKESFPLTVTSAQKNPTAFYLCASSISDRAYEQYFGPGTRLTVT.

This chain connects TRBV19 to TRBJ1-3; weak D call: TRBD1 (5 bases). Trimming cost V 3 bases and J 2 bases, with 8 bases left between them. The CDR3 contains 14 residues. Germline CDR1 LNHDA, CDR2 SQIVND (reference sequence). In DNA, the CDR3 is TGTGCCAGTAGTATGCAGGGTCCTGGAAACACCATATATTTT. This translates into CASSMQGPGNTIYF.

The J gene is TRBJ2-1, the V gene TRBV30; D gene uncertain. V was trimmed by 0 bases and J by 7 bases, leaving 7 bases between them. The CDR3 is 12 amino acids. CDR1 and CDR2 (germline): GTSNPN, SVGIG (reference sequence). The CDR3 nucleotides read TGTGCCTGGAGTGTCGATTTGAATGAGCAGTTCTTC. Its translation is CAWSVDLNEQFF.

CDR3 region: CASSLTSGGTDTQYF. CDR3 in DNA: TGTGCCAGCAGTTTGACTAGCGGGGGCACAGATACGCAGTATTTT. The chain recombines TRBV6-4 with TRBJ2-3, with TRBD2 matching 11 bases. This CDR3 is built from 15 residues. With 5 bases clipped from V and 1 base from J, the junction kept 2 bases outside the gene matches. In germline, CDR1 is MRHNA, CDR2 SNTAGT.